This TCR beta chain was recovered during a study of T cells after yellow fever vaccination. The wider study: Preparation of fractions with low cell numbers was performed using SMART-Seq v4 Ultra Low Input.

Germline CDR1 is SGDLS and CDR2 is YYNGEE. This CDR3 is 20 amino acids long. Losses at the gene ends were 0 bases for V and 2 bases for J; bases not matched to a gene: 11. General study points: Reappearing after the booster were most of the clones from primary vaccination (around 96% CD4, 85% to 90% CD8). Researchers report a weaker secondary response that nonetheless peaked faster, day 5 versus 15.

A word on this clonotype: Its antigen is still unknown.

5'RACE template switching generated TCR cDNA, adding a universal primer site and UMIs. In TCRdb, the 5' RACE reads were re-called with MiXCR into one record per CDR3 protein. Here the sample spans nearly 550,000 distinct CDR3 sequences, roughly 21% being singletons. This sample comprised PBMCs, obtained 15 days after the yellow fever booster vaccination. The TCR sequence derives from a young man who received the YFV17D yellow fever vaccine. The chain employs TRBV9 and TRBJ2-6, with 10 bases matching TRBD2. Here the CDR3 reads CASSVGVEVAGGAGANVLTF. The CDR3 DNA reads TGTGCCAGCAGCGTAGGGGTGGAAGTAGCGGGAGGAGCTGGGGCCAACGTCCTGACTTTC.